This TCR beta chain emerged from a study of blood T cell repertoires in COVID-19. For the study at large: The origin of the acute and convalescent COVID-19 samples was the United States, Italy and Spain. T cells, B-cell-depleted T cells, or PBMCs provided the cDNA or gDNA that served as material.

Under the authors' procedure: Nucleated cell counts were estimated from reference gene primer amplification. Libraries were prepared by immunoSEQ multiplex PCR; TCRdb keeps only in-frame clonotypes and omits some of them. That table is the source of V, J and clone size, and D and trimming were worked out from the DNA. The data show 300,000 to 400,000 clones, more than 75% seen once. The sequence was obtained from a woman in her forties or fifties who had recovered from COVID-19. The sequencing sample was made of peripheral blood.

The CDR3 spells CASTVGGQGNSPLHF. CDR3 DNA sequence: TGTGCCAGCACCGTAGGGGGACAGGGTAATTCACCCCTCCACTTT. V and J are TRBV7-2 and TRBJ1-6; 9 nucleotides line up with TRBD1. Losses at the gene ends were 7 bases for V and 6 bases for J; bases not matched to a gene: 7. This CDR3 has 15 amino acids. The V gene's germline CDR1 is SGHTA and CDR2 FQGNSA.